The entry below gives a single T cell receptor beta chain sequence along with its context. Its target is not known. The CDR3 has 13 amino acids. The germline V and J ends were trimmed by 1 base and 8 bases, with 9 bases remaining between them. This sample stems from a study of response to subunit inactivated influenza vaccine. Study-wide results and caveats: The authors suggested that every seasonal influenza vaccination recruits few new T cells.

TCRdb recomputed calls from the RT-PCR reads with MiXCR, one row per CDR3 protein. The sample contains 650,000 to 800,000 distinct CDR3 sequences, about 15% of which appear only once. The receptor was derived from a man over 45 who received an inactivated influenza vaccine. The chain links TRBV12-3 or TRBV12-4 to TRBJ2-1, with D unresolved. The specimen was PBMCs from blood, collected 14 to 15 days before vaccination. The CDR3 is CASSLVNGDEQFF. The DNA for the CDR3 is TGTGCCAGCAGTTTAGTTAATGGGGATGAGCAGTTCTTC.